This T cell receptor (beta chain) was sequenced during a study of cytomegalovirus exposure and HLA in healthy donors. The study, taken as a whole, reports: A missense DCLRE1C variant was associated with V- and J-gene trimming of TCR beta chains in a later analysis, and an independent cohort replicated the association. Among donors in an Asian-associated ancestry cluster, a later analysis reportedly found fewer N-insertions than the roughly 700-donor mean. Common viral pathogens seemed to be connected with several of the most significant clusters, according to a later analysis.

Regarding this clone: Its antigen is unknown.

Germline assignment: CDR1 SEHNR and CDR2 FQNEAQ (reference sequence). The CDR3 extends over 12 amino acids. The V gene lost 4 bases and the J gene lost 1 base, with 4 bases spanning the gap. Primers for the PCR totalled 60 Vbeta and 13 Jbeta. Only in-frame clones appear in the TCRdb table, and some are missing; sequencing was by immunoSEQ multiplex PCR. The sample includes over 80,000 clones, around three fifths of them seen just once. This chain links TRBV7-9 with TRBJ1-1; D is undetermined. The sequence derives from a boy aged 5-17 years in good health and CMV-seropositive. Sequenced input: PBMCs. The CDR3 coding sequence is TGTGCCAGCAGCTCCAGGAACACTGAAGCTTTCTTT. This translates into CASSSRNTEAFF.